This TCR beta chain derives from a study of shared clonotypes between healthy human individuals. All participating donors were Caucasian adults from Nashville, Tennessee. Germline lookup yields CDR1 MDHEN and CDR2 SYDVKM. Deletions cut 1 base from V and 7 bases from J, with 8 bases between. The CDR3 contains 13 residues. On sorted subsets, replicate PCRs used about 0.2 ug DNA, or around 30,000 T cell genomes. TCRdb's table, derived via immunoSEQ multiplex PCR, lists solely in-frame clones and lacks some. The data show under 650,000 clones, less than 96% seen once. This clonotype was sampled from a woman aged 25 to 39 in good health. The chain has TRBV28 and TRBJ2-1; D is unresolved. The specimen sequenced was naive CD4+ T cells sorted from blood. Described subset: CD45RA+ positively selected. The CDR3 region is CASSLSPRNEQFF. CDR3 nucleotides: TGTGCCAGCAGTTTATCGCCAAGAAATGAGCAGTTCTTC.